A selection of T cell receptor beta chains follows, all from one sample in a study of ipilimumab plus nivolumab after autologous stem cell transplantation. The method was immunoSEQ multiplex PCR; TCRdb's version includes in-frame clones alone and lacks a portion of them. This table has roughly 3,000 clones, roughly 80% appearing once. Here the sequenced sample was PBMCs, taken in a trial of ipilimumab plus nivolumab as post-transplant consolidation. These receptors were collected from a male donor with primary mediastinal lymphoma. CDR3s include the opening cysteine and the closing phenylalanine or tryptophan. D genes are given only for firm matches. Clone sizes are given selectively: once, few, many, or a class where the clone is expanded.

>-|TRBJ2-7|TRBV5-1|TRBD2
CASSLEAGGTYEQYF
TGCGCCAGCAGCTTGGAAGCGGGGGGGACCTACGAGCAGTACTTC
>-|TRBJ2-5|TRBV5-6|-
CASSLGGQETQYF
TGTGCCAGCAGCTTGGGTGGGCAAGAGACCCAGTACTTC
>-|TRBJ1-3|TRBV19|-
CASSLTAGHGGTIYF
TGTGCCAGTAGTCTTACAGCCGGGCATGGCGGCACCATATATTTT
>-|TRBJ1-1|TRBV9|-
CASSPQDAAKAFF
TGTGCCAGCAGCCCCCAGGACGCGGCAAAAGCTTTCTTT
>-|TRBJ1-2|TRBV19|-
CASSTPGGGYTF
TGTGCCAGTAGTACCCCCGGGGGAGGCTACACCTTC
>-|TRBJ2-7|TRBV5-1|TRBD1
CASSLGDRSSYEQYF
TGCGCCAGCAGCTTAGGGGACAGGAGCTCCTACGAGCAGTACTTC
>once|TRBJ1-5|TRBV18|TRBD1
CASSEGGGQPQHF
TGTGCCAGCTCAGAAGGGGGCGGTCAGCCCCAGCATTTT
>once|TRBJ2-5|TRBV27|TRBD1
CASSPGQGGREAQYF
TGTGCCAGCAGTCCAGGACAGGGGGGGAGAGAGGCCCAGTACTTC
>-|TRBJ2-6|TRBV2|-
CASSGVRSGANVLTF
TGTGCCAGCAGTGGTGTGAGATCCGGGGCCAACGTCCTGACTTTC
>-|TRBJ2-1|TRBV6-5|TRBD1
CASSRDRGVHEQFF
TGTGCCAGCAGCCGGGACAGGGGTGTCCATGAGCAGTTCTTC
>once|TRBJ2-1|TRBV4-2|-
CASSQEGGVTYNEQFF
TGTGCCAGCAGCCAAGAGGGCGGGGTTACCTACAATGAGCAGTTCTTC
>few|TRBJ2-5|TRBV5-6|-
CASSVQETQYF
TGTGCCAGCAGCGTGCAGGAGACCCAGTACTTC
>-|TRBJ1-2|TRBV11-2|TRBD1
CASSFFRGETGDFRTF
TGTGCCAGCAGCTTTTTTAGGGGCGAGACAGGGGACTTTAGGACCTTC
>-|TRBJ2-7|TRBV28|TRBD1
CASSKTGTAPYEQYF
TGTGCCAGCAGTAAGACCGGGACAGCACCTTACGAGCAGTACTTC
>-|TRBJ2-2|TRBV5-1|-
CASSSSRGTGELFF
TGCGCCAGCTCCTCGTCCCGGGGGACCGGGGAGCTGTTTTTT
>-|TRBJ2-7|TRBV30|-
CAWSVSYEQYF
TGTGCCTGGAGTGTCAGCTACGAGCAGTACTTC
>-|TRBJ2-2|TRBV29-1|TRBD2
CSVGSGLAGGAGSTGELFF
TGCAGCGTTGGTTCCGGACTAGCGGGAGGGGCGGGTAGCACCGGGGAGCTGTTTTTT
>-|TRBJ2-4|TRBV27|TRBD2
CASSRLAGGRVKNIQYF
TGTGCCAGCAGTCGTCTAGCGGGAGGGCGAGTCAAAAACATTCAGTACTTC
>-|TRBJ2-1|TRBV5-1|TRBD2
CASSPSGNGGDEQFF
TGCGCCAGCAGCCCTAGCGGGAACGGGGGGGATGAGCAGTTCTTC
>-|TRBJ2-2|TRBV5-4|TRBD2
CASSGPGLAGKAGELFF
TGTGCCAGCAGCGGCCCGGGACTAGCGGGGAAGGCCGGGGAGCTGTTTTTT
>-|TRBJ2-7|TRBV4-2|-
CASSQDTGSWAYEQYF
TGTGCCAGCAGCCAAGATACCGGGAGTTGGGCCTACGAGCAGTACTTC
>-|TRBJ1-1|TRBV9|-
CASSVFEVGKAFF
TGTGCCAGCAGCGTATTCGAGGTGGGGAAAGCTTTCTTT
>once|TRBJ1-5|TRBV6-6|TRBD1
CASSYNSQGAFQPQHF
TGTGCCAGCAGTTACAACTCCCAGGGGGCGTTTCAGCCCCAGCATTTT
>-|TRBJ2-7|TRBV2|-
CASRDITYARYEQYF
TGTGCCAGCAGGGATATTACATACGCTAGGTACGAGCAGTACTTC
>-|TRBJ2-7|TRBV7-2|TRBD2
CASSSRGTKAYEQYF
TGTGCCAGCAGCTCCAGAGGGACTAAGGCCTACGAGCAGTACTTC
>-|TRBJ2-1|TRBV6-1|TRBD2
CASSVTSGGYNEQFF
TGTGCCAGCAGTGTTACTAGCGGGGGTTACAATGAGCAGTTCTTC
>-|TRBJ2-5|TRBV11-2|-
CASSPSGRETQYF
TGTGCCAGCAGCCCTTCAGGGCGGGAGACCCAGTACTTC
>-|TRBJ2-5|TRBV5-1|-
CASSLVVEETQYF
TGCGCCAGCAGCTTGGTGGTAGAAGAGACCCAGTACTTC
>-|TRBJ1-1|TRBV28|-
CASNERATEAFF
TGTGCCAGCAATGAAAGGGCCACTGAAGCTTTCTTT
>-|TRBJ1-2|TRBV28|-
CASSFTANYGYTF
TGTGCCAGCAGTTTTACCGCAAACTATGGCTACACCTTC
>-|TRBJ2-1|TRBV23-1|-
CASSFGEPGNEQFF
TGCGCCAGCAGCTTTGGAGAGCCTGGCAATGAGCAGTTCTTC
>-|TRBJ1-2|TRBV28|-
CASRSQEYYGYTF
TGTGCCAGCAGGTCTCAGGAGTACTATGGCTACACCTTC
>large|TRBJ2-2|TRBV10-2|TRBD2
CASSESSGLAGEWTGELFF
TGCGCCAGCAGTGAGTCCTCCGGACTAGCGGGAGAATGGACCGGGGAGCTGTTTTTT
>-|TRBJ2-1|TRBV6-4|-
CASSEQLDYEQFF
TGTGCCAGCAGTGAGCAGTTGGACTATGAGCAGTTCTTC
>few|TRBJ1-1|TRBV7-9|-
CASSFDAGAAFF
TGTGCCAGCAGCTTTGATGCGGGGGCGGCTTTCTTT
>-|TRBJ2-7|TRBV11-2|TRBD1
CASSLHPGQGYEQYF
TGTGCCAGCAGCTTACACCCGGGACAGGGCTACGAGCAGTACTTC
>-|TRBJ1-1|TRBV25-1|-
CASSETGMNTEAFF
TGTGCCAGCAGTGAAACAGGGATGAACACTGAAGCTTTCTTT
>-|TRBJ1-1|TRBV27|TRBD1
CASRKTGVNTEAFF
TGTGCCAGCAGGAAGACAGGGGTGAACACTGAAGCTTTCTTT
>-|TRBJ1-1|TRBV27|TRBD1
CASSSTGITEAFF
TGTGCCAGCAGTTCGACAGGGATCACTGAAGCTTTCTTT
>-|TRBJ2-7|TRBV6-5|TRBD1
CASSYIPGQGSYEQYF
TGTGCCAGCAGTTACATACCGGGACAGGGCTCCTACGAGCAGTACTTC
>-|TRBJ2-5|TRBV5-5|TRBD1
CASSLGQGATGETQYF
TGTGCCAGCAGCTTGGGCCAGGGGGCAACGGGAGAGACCCAGTACTTC
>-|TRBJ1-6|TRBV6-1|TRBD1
CASRPGQGYNSPLHF
TGTGCCAGCAGGCCGGGACAGGGTTATAATTCACCCCTCCACTTT
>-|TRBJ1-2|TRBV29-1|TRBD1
CSAGQGNYGYTF
TGCAGCGCCGGACAGGGGAACTATGGCTACACCTTC
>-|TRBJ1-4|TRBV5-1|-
CASSPDGGEKLFF
TGCGCCAGTAGCCCGGATGGGGGTGAAAAACTGTTTTTT
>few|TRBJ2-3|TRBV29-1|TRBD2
CSVEGGDGRAHLYTQYF
TGCAGCGTTGAAGGGGGGGACGGGAGGGCTCATTTATATACGCAGTATTTT
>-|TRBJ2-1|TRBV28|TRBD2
CASSELAGGFYNEQFF
TGTGCCAGCAGCGAACTAGCGGGAGGGTTCTACAATGAGCAGTTCTTC
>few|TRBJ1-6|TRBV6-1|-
CASGVSSYNSPLHF
TGTGCCAGCGGCGTGAGCTCCTATAATTCACCCCTCCACTTT
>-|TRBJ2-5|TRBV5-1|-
CASSPEGTGVIQYF
TGCGCCAGCAGCCCAGAAGGGACGGGAGTCATCCAGTACTTC
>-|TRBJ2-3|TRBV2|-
CASSENRVGTDTQYF
TGTGCCAGCAGTGAAAACAGGGTTGGCACAGATACGCAGTATTTT